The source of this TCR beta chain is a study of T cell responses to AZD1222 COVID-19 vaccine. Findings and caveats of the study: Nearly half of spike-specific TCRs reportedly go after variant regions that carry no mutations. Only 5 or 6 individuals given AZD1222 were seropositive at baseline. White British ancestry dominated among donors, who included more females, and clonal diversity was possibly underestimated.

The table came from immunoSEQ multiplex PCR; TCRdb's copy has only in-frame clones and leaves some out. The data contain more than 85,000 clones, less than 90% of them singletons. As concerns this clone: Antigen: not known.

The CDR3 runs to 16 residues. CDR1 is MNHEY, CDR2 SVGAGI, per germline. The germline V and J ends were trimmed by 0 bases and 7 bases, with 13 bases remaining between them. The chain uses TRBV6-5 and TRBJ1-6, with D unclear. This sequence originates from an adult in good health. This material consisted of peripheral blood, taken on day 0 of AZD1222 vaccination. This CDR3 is CASSYSLDGSNSPLHF. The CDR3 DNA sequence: TGTGCCAGCAGTTACTCGCTTGATGGATCAAATTCACCCCTCCACTTT.